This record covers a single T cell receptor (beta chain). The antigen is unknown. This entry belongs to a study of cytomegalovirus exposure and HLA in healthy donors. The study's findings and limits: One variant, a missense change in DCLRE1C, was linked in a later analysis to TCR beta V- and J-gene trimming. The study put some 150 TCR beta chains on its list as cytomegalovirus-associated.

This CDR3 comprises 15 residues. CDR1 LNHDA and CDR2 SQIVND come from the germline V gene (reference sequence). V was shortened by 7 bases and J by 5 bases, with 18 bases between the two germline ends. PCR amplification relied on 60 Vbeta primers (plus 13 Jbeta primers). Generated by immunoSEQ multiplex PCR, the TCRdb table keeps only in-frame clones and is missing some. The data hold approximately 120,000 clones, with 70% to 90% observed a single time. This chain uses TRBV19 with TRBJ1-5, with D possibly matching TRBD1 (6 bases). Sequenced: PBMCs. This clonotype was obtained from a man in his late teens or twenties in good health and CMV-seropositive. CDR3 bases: TGTGCCAGTACCAGGGGAGGGGGAAACTATCAGCCCCAGCATTTT. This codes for CASTRGGGNYQPQHF.